This T cell receptor (beta chain) was found in a study of T cells expressing NK-cell markers. Study-level information: It was from sorted CD3+CD56+NKG2C+, CD3+CD56+NKG2C- and CD3+CD56-NKG2C+ T cells that TCR beta repertoires came. Study-level points and caveats: Where several donors were concerned, these clonotypes also led the CD3+CD56-NKG2C+ fraction. Specificity for HCMV among expanded NKG2C+ T cell clones was not established. Dominant NKG2C+ clonotypes were found to form about 1.0-7.5% of CD8+ T cells in 5 or 6 donors.

About this clonotype itself: Its antigen is not known.

TCRdb re-analyzed the 5' RACE reads; it lists each CDR3 protein once, without DNA. The sample spans roughly 450,000 distinct CDR3 sequences; the ten largest clones claim about 1.5%. Looked up from germline, CDR1 is SEHNR and CDR2 is FQNEAQ (reference sequence). This CDR3 is 16 amino acids long. The sequencing input was blood T cells: a sorted CD56 or NKG2C T cell subset, CD4+ or CD8+ T cells, or bulk PBMC T cells (not recorded which). This TCR came from a woman in her fifties or sixties in good health. The V and J genes are TRBV7-9 and TRBJ2-4; the D call of TRBD1 rests on TCRdb alone, since no DNA is present to check it. CDR3 protein: CASSLVPGEVKNIQYF. Full variable domain (remainder filled in from reference TRBV7-9 and TRBJ2-4): DTGVSQNPRHKITKRGQNVTFRCDPISEHNRLYWYRQTLGQGPEFLTYFQNEAQLEKSRLLSDRFSAERPKGSFSTLEIQRTEQGDSAMYLCASSLVPGEVKNIQYFGAGTRLSVL.